Below, one T cell receptor (beta chain) is given with its context. The antigen is not known. TCRdb keeps only in-frame clones here, not all; method: immunoSEQ multiplex PCR. The data show about 43,000 clones, 90% to 95% seen once. CDR1 is LNHDA, CDR2 SQIVND, per germline (reference sequence). V dropped 7 bases and J dropped 5; count of bases not matched to a gene: 6. The CDR3 is 14 residues long. The donors were members of the approximately 120-subject validation cohort (separate from the approximately 670-subject first cohort). This sample is drawn from a study of cytomegalovirus exposure and HLA in healthy donors. The study's findings and limits: Most sequenced TCRs were rare (though some public TCRs occurred in many donors). In vitro data verified a few CMV-associated chains as specific for CMV antigens. Some TCR beta chains (roughly 150 of them) were listed as cytomegalovirus-associated.

This sequence originates from a man between 18 and 35 years old in good health and CMV-seronegative. The chain recombines TRBV19 with TRBJ2-5; TRBD1 matches at 11 bases. Sequencing input: PBMCs. CDR3 bases: TGTGCCAGTACCAGGACAGGGGGCGTTGAGACCCAGTACTTC. The encoded protein is CASTRTGGVETQYF. Combining the CDR3 with reference TRBV19 and TRBJ2-5 gives the whole variable domain DGGITQSPKYLFRKEGQNVTLSCEQNLNHDAMYWYRQDPGQGLRLIYYSQIVNDFQKGDIAEGYSVSREKKESFPLTVTSAQKNPTAFYLCASTRTGGVETQYFGPGTRLLVL.